The T cell receptor beta chain under discussion was sequenced for a study of T cell repertoires in cytomegalovirus infection. Study-wide background: CMV infection and matching HLA type were both indicated by public TCR beta signatures.

Of note for this clonotype: What it binds is unknown.

Study findings and constraints: Summed frequency of shared TCR beta families picked out CMV carriers who also had the relevant HLA. Ex vivo responses were dominated by HLA-C-restricted CMV-specific TCR beta clonotypes.

TCRdb called the reads again in MiXCR, with one record for every CDR3 protein. The sample comprises fewer than 1,000,000 distinct CDR3 sequences, roughly a third of which are singletons, and around an eighth rests with the top ten. The specimen was cultured CD8+ T cells from PBMCs, collected from culture after CMV antigen stimulation. The source is a human donor in good health (CMV status not recorded). Some clones in this sample may be carry-over from other donors' samples.

In nucleotides, the CDR3 is TGTGCCAGCAGCTTAGGGGCCACAGGGGGCTACCAAACGGAGACCCAGTACTTC. It translates to CASSLGATGGYQTETQYF. The chain joins TRBV11-2 to TRBJ2-5, with 9 positions matching TRBD1. The CDR3 has 18 amino acids. Looked up from germline, CDR1 is SGHAT and CDR2 is FQNNGV. After removal of 1 base from V and 5 bases from J, the junction contained 14 bases not matched to a gene.